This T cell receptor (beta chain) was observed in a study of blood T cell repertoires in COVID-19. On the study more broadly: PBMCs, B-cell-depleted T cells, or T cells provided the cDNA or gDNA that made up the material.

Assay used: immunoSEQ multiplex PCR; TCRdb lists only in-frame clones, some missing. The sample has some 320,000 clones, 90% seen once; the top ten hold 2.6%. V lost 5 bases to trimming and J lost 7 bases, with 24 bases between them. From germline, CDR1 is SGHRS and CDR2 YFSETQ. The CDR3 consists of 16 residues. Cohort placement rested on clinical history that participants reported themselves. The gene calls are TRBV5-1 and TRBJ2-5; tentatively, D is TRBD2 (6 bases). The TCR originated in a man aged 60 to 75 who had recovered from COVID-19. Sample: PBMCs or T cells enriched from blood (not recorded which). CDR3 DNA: TGCGCCAGCAGACCCAGTCCGGGAGCGGATGGTGTGACCCAGTACTTC. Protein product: CASRPSPGADGVTQYF.